This T cell receptor (beta chain) was retrieved from a study of long-term antiretroviral therapy in people with HIV. General observations from the study: Versus controls, repertoires in people with HIV had narrower CDR3 length ranges. Clones that had undergone expansion before ART dominated the repertoire at all time points.

Points on this clone: Its antigen remains unidentified.

Until DNA extraction, the samples held between about 1-10 million cryopreserved PBMC. Assay version v3.0 of immunoSEQ was used, and it was run at survey level. The method was immunoSEQ multiplex PCR; TCRdb's version includes in-frame clones alone and lacks a portion of them. The sample consists of 30,000 to 50,000 clones, 86% of them appearing once. Between the trimmed V and J ends, which lost 2 bases and 1 base, there was a span of 6 bases. From germline, CDR1 is SGHNT and CDR2 YYREEE (reference sequence). This CDR3 contains 13 residues. The sample consisted of unsorted PBMCs, taken 1.2 years after starting antiretroviral therapy. The clonotype originates from a woman in her forties or fifties with HIV. V is TRBV5-4 and J is TRBJ1-2; D is undetermined. CDR3 bases: TGTGCCAGCAGCTTAGGGATTAACTATGGCTACACCTTC. It is translated as CASSLGINYGYTF.